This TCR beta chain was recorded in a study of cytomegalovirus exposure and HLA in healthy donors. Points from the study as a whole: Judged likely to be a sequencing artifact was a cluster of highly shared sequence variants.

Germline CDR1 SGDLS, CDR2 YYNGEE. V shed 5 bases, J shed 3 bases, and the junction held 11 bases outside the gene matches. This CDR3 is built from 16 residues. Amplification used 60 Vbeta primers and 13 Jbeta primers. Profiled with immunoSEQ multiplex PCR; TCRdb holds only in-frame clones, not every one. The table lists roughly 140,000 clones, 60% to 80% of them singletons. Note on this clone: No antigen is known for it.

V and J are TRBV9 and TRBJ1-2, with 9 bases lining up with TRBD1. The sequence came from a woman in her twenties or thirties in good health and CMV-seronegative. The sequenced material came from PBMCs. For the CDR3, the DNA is TGTGCCAGCAGAGCTGCCGGGACAGGGCCCCACTATGGCTACACCTTC. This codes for CASRAAGTGPHYGYTF.